Each of the 21 T cell receptor beta chains below was sequenced from the same sample in a study of tumor-infiltrating lymphocytes in oesophageal squamous cell carcinoma. MiXCR, applied by TCRdb to the PCR reads, yields one record per CDR3 protein. Of approximately 12,000 distinct CDR3 sequences in the sample, roughly 50% were seen once. The source material was esophageal tumor tissue. All receptors come from a female donor with esophageal squamous cell carcinoma.

The V and J genes are TRBV7-8 and TRBJ1-2; 12 bases fit TRBD1. V shed 3 bases and J 8 bases; nucleotides not matched to a gene: 7. The germline gives CDR1 SGHVS, CDR2 FQNEAQ. This CDR3 has 15 amino acids. The CDR3 sequence: CASSLGTGGVGGYTF. CDR3 in DNA: TGTGCCAGCAGCTTGGGGACAGGGGGCGTGGGAGGCTACACCTTC.

This clonotype was counted a few times. The V call is TRBV27, the J call TRBJ2-3; tentatively, D is TRBD2 (6 bases). The CDR3 loop spans 16 amino acids. Germline-derived CDR1 and CDR2 are MNHEY and SMNVEV (reference sequence). The V end was cut by 5 bases, the J end by 0 bases, with 15 bases between. The DNA for the CDR3 is TGTGCCAGCAGTCTCACGCCCGGGACTAGCACAGATACGCAGTATTTT. Translated, it gives CASSLTPGTSTDTQYF.

The chain uses TRBV7-6 and TRBJ2-7; D may be TRBD1 or TRBD2 (5 bases each). CDR1 is SGHVS and CDR2 is FNYEAQ in the germline V gene. The V end was cut by 3 bases, the J end by 7 bases, with 19 bases between. The CDR3 extends over 15 amino acids. This chain's CDR3 is CASSFVYGTHNEQYF. CDR3 sequence (DNA): TGTGCCAGCAGCTTCGTGTACGGGACCCACAATGAGCAGTACTTC.

V gene TRBV7-2 combines with J gene TRBJ2-7, with 8 nucleotides matching TRBD2. TRBJ2-5 explains the end of the DNA better; the J call may be wrong. Per the germline V gene, CDR1 is SGHTA and CDR2 is FQGNSA. The CDR3 contains 14 residues. The CDR3 loop is CASSAQGGGETQYF. In DNA, the CDR3 is TGTGCCAGCAGCGCCCAAGGCGGGGGGGAGACCCAGTACTTC.

This clonotype is deemed medium-sized. The chain combines TRBV10-2 with TRBJ2-2, with D maybe TRBD2 (5 bases). The ends were cut back, 10 bases at V and 0 bases at J, with 9 bases in the middle. The germline CDR1 and CDR2 sequences are WSHSY and SAAADI. This CDR3 region has 13 residues. CDR3 in DNA: TGCGCCACCCAGCGGACGAACACCGGGGAGCTGTTTTTT. Its translation is CATQRTNTGELFF.

The J gene is TRBJ2-7, the V gene TRBV7-2, with D hard to call. In germline, CDR1 is SGHTA, CDR2 FQGNSA. The CDR3 contains 12 residues. V was trimmed by 1 base and J by 7 bases, leaving 8 bases between them. This CDR3 is CASSLVLAEQYF. DNA of the CDR3: TGTGCCAGCAGCTTAGTTTTAGCAGAGCAGTACTTC.

The chain recombines TRBV7-3 with TRBJ2-7; D might be TRBD2 (5 bases). The end of the DNA is better explained by TRBJ2-5, so the J call may be wrong. There are 14 residues in the CDR3. Germline CDR1 and CDR2: SGHTA and FQGTGA. CDR3 in amino acids: CASSLNGVAETQYF. CDR3 DNA sequence: TGTGCCAGCAGCTTAAACGGGGTAGCAGAGACCCAGTACTTC.

The rearrangement joins TRBV7-3 to TRBJ2-3; maybe TRBD2 (5 bases). With the DNA end fitting TRBJ2-1 better, the J assignment may be wrong. Germline CDR1 is SGHTA and CDR2 is FQGTGA. This CDR3 is 14 amino acids long. CDR3 DNA sequence: TGTGCCAGCAGCCCCCGTTTGGGAGACAATGAGCAGTTCTTC. Translated, it gives CASSPRLGDNEQFF.

V usage is TRBV6-8 and J usage is TRBJ2-1; D is possibly TRBD1 (6 bases). Germline V lookup: CDR1 MNHGY, CDR2 SAAAGT. Between the trimmed V and J ends, which lost 0 bases and 10 bases, there was a span of 16 bases. The length of the CDR3 is 15 residues. CDR3 coding DNA: TGTGCCAGCAGTTACTCCCGAACAGGGTCAAAAGAGCAGTTCTTC. It encodes CASSYSRTGSKEQFF.

The CDR3 spells CASSRVGGSIEATQYF. In nucleotides, the CDR3 is TGTGCCAGCAGCCGCGTGGGGGGGAGCATTGAGGCTACGCAGTATTTT. The V and J genes are TRBV7-2 and TRBJ2-3; 7 positions match TRBD2. Germline V gives CDR1 SGHTA, CDR2 FQGNSA. J lost 8 bases, V lost 5 bases, and 16 bases had no gene match. The length of the CDR3 is 16 residues.

About this clonotype itself: The CDR3 does not close with the conserved phenylalanine or tryptophan, likely indicating a read error. Because the CDR3's place on the DNA is in doubt, the DNA is left out and the CDR3 is given as listed by TCRdb. J is TRBJ2-1 and V is TRBV5-1. Germline CDR1 and CDR2: SGHRS and YFSETQ. Counting both end residues, the CDR3 totals 16 amino acids. The chain's CDR3 is CASSLDRENYGYTFGS.

This clonotype is large within its sample. This chain uses TRBV6-6 with TRBJ2-1; D gene uncertain. Per germline, CDR1 MNHNY and CDR2 SVGAGI (reference sequence). Trimming removed 2 bases at V and 5 bases at J, with 7 bases between. This CDR3 region has 13 residues. CDR3 loop: CASSYRVDNEQFF. Written as DNA, the CDR3 is TGTGCCAGCAGTTACAGGGTCGACAATGAGCAGTTCTTC.

V gene TRBV7-2 combines with J gene TRBJ1-2, with a weak D call TRBD1 (5 bases). CDR3 length equals 16 residues. The V end lost 2 bases, the J end lost 1 base, and 14 bases lay between the germline ends. Germline V gene data show CDR1 as SGHTA and CDR2 as FQGNSA. The CDR3: CASSLSSGDGNYGYTF. Written as DNA, the CDR3 is TGTGCCAGCAGCTTAAGTAGTGGGGACGGTAACTATGGCTACACCTTC.

The chain carries TRBV7-6 and TRBJ2-5; D possibly corresponds to TRBD1 (6 bases). This CDR3 region has 15 residues. CDR1 and CDR2 (germline): SGHVS, FNYEAQ. Trimming removed 1 base from V and 1 base from J, with 10 bases in between. The CDR3: CASSLVTTGQETQYF. The CDR3 coding sequence is TGTGCCAGCAGCTTAGTTACGACAGGCCAAGAGACCCAGTACTTC.

This clonotype was counted only a few times. The chain uses TRBV5-4 and TRBJ1-1; 7 bases line up with TRBD1. The V gene end was trimmed by 4 bases and the J gene end by 8 bases; junction bases not matched to a gene: 5. CDR3 size: 12 residues. Germline V gene sequence: CDR1 SGHNT, CDR2 YYREEE (reference sequence). CDR3 protein: CASSPPDREAFF. The CDR3 DNA reads as TGTGCCAGCAGCCCCCCGGACAGGGAAGCTTTCTTT. The full variable domain, in which reference TRBV5-4 and TRBJ1-1 provide the parts outside the CDR3, is ETGVTQSPTHLIKTRGQQVTLRCSSQSGHNTVSWYQQALGQGPQFIFQYYREEENGRGNFPPRFSGLQFPNYSSELNVNALELDDSALYLCASSPPDREAFFGQGTRLTVV.

A note on this clonotype: The junction departs from germline at one end; a sequencing error may be responsible. The rearrangement joins TRBV6-8 to TRBJ2-5; 8 bases are shared with TRBD2. The germline CDR1 and CDR2 sequences are MNHGY and SAAAGT. The CDR3 length is 13 residues. The DNA of the CDR3 is TGTGCCAGCTCCGGGGGGGCCAATAATGAGCAGTGCTTC. Translating it yields CASSGGANNEQCF.

The chain links TRBV4-1 to TRBJ2-1, with a possible D match to TRBD2 (5 bases). The V end was cut by 1 base, the J end by 0 bases, with 13 bases between. Germline-derived CDR1 and CDR2 are MGHRA and YSYEKL. The CDR3 has 17 amino acids. For the CDR3, the DNA is TGCGCCAGCAGCCAAGCCGGACTCGAAAGCTCCTACAATGAGCAGTTCTTC. Its translation: CASSQAGLESSYNEQFF.

This chain uses TRBV19 with TRBJ2-7, with 7 positions matching TRBD2. The CDR3 spans 12 residues. Per the germline V gene, CDR1 is LNHDA and CDR2 is SQIVND (reference sequence). V was clipped by 9 bases and J by 7 bases; unmatched bases: 9. Written as DNA, the CDR3 is TGTGCCAGCCGGCGGGACTACAATGAGCAGTACTTC. Amino acids: CASRRDYNEQYF.

The genes are TRBV7-3 and TRBJ2-1, with 7 bases identical to TRBD2. CDR3 length equals 13 residues. The J segment lost 8 bases and the V segment lost 5 bases, leaving 6 bases of the junction unmatched. Germline V CDR1 and CDR2: SGHTA, FQGTGA. The CDR3 is CASSVSREDEQFF. The CDR3 DNA sequence: TGTGCCAGCAGCGTCTCCCGGGAGGATGAGCAGTTCTTC.

This clonotype appeared a single time. V and J are TRBV10-2 and TRBJ2-3; possible D gene TRBD1, 7 bases. Germline assignment: CDR1 WSHSY and CDR2 SAAADI. CDR3 length: 15 amino acids. The ends were cut back, 7 bases at V and 11 bases at J, with 25 bases in the middle. CDR3 in amino acids: CASIPSRQGGYEQYF. DNA for the CDR3: TGCGCCAGCATTCCGTCTAGGCAGGGGGGTTACGAGCAGTATTTT.

This clonotype appeared once. A much more abundant neighbour one base away suggests this may be a read error. The chain links TRBV7-2 to TRBJ2-7; D is possibly TRBD1 (6 bases). The DNA end favors TRBJ2-1, so the J call may be wrong. The CDR3 covers 16 residues. Germline CDR1 reads SGHTA; CDR2 reads FQGNSA. As DNA, the CDR3 is TGTGCCAGCAGCTTCCACGCAACAGGGAAGTACAATGAGCAGTTCTTC. This gives the protein CASSFHATGKYNEQFF.